The source of this T cell receptor beta chain is a study of T cell responses to AZD1222 COVID-19 vaccine. TCRdb's copy holds only in-frame clones and misses some; the assay was immunoSEQ multiplex PCR. The table records some 170,000 clones, roughly nine tenths of them present only once. V gave up 1 base and J gave up 0 bases; unmatched junction bases: 6. CDR1 and CDR2 from the germline V gene are SGHNT and YENEEA. The CDR3 runs 17 residues. This chain links TRBV11-3 with TRBJ2-1; the match to TRBD2 covers 7 bases. The sequence derives from an adult in good health. The specimen was peripheral blood, collected on day 0 of MenACWY control vaccination. Here the CDR3 DNA reads TGTGCCAGCAGCTTAGGGGTAGCGGGTACCTCCTACAATGAGCAGTTCTTC. Protein: CASSLGVAGTSYNEQFF. The entire variable domain, with the rest obtained from reference TRBV11-3 and TRBJ2-1, is as follows: EAGVVQSPRYKIIEKKQPVAFWCNPISGHNTLYWYLQNLGQGPELLIRYENEEAVDDSQLPKDRFSAERLKGVDSTLKIQPAELGDSAVYLCASSLGVAGTSYNEQFFGPGTRLTVL.